This TCR beta chain was sequenced during a study of cytomegalovirus exposure and HLA in healthy donors. Study-wide results and caveats: Reportedly, HLA-A and HLA-B alleles of most subjects were accurately predicted from TCR beta. Cytomegalovirus status was reportedly diagnosed by the classifier with high sensitivity and specificity. As a later analysis revealed, the rate of TCR association differed by HLA locus, with DRB1 most and HLA-C fewest. An analysis that came later showed most CMV-associated TCR beta chains appearing HLA-restricted.

A remark on this clone: No antigen is known for it.

Vbeta (60) and Jbeta (13) primers were used in the PCR. Using immunoSEQ multiplex PCR, the repertoire was profiled, and TCRdb retains in-frame clones only, with some absent. In the table there are over 95,000 clones, about 70% of which are singletons. The TCR sequence derives from a human donor in good health. The sequencing input was PBMCs.

CDR3 residues: CASSSPTGGRNIQYF. The CDR3 DNA reads as TGTGCCAGCAGTTCCCCGACAGGGGGGAGAAACATTCAGTACTTC. This chain joins TRBV28 and TRBJ2-4; TRBD1 matches 9 bases. CDR3 length: 15 residues. Trimming took 4 bases from V and 6 from J; bases not matched to a gene: 7. Germline assignment: CDR1 MDHEN and CDR2 SYDVKM.